The rows below give T cell receptor beta chains drawn from one sample of a study of blood T cell repertoires in COVID-19. Generated by immunoSEQ multiplex PCR, the TCRdb table keeps only in-frame clones and is missing some. The table records some 80,000 clones, 80% to 85% of them present only once. Sequencing used peripheral blood. Receptor source: a man aged 50-59 years with acute or convalescent COVID-19. The CDR3 runs from the conserved cysteine through the conserved F or W.

>TRBJ2-2|TRBV2
CATIRGVGSNTGELFF
>TRBJ1-6|TRBV27
CASSLERTVNSPLHF
>TRBJ2-3|TRBV12-3/TRBV12-4
CASSSGDTQYF
>TRBJ2-2|TRBV5-1
CASSEGTNTGELFF
>TRBJ2-3|TRBV18
CASSLGLAIDTQYF
>TRBJ2-3|TRBV18
CASSPTSGDTQYF
>TRBJ2-2|TRBV19
CASTIAGFNTGELFF
>TRBJ2-7|TRBV4-1
CASSLATSRNNYEQYF
>TRBJ2-7|TRBV6-1
CASSEYGGLEQYF
>TRBJ2-5|TRBV28
CASSLWGRDNQETQYF
>TRBJ1-2|TRBV3-1/TRBV3-2
CASSHGTGAAYGYTF
>TRBJ1-4|TRBV28
CASTGRGKLFF
>TRBJ2-2|TRBV10-3
CAISGGTPTGELFF
>TRBJ1-5|TRBV19
CASSMEGYSNQPQHF
>TRBJ1-2|TRBV6-1
CASSEAGGRPDYGYTF
>TRBJ2-5|TRBV7-3
CASSLTRGRGETQYF
>TRBJ2-3|TRBV14
CASSQSTDTQYF
>TRBJ1-3|TRBV18
CASSSQGSGNTIYF
>TRBJ2-1|TRBV21-1
CASLSGGTYNEQFF
>TRBJ2-1|TRBV10-2
CASYLGRGVYNEQFF
>TRBJ2-6|TRBV7-9
CASSSGLAVFSGANVLTF
>TRBJ1-2|TRBV4-2
CASSLMAMSNYGYTF
>TRBJ2-4|TRBV7-9
CASSPEGTPKNIQYF
>TRBJ2-1|TRBV28
CASSLAGGNEQFF
>TRBJ2-1|TRBV5-1
CASSIGSYNEQFF
>TRBJ2-3|TRBV10-1
CASSVGLAGEDTDTQYF
>TRBJ1-1|TRBV19
CASSPRQGGTEAFF
>TRBJ1-4|TRBV30
CAWSVGQGEGEKLFF
>TRBJ1-5|TRBV6-1
CASSDPTGLNQPQHF
>TRBJ2-7|TRBV28
CASSPPGQYSYEQYF
>TRBJ2-5|TRBV15
CATGNSGGQETQYF
>TRBJ2-5|TRBV6-5
CASSTGTGAQYF